A single sample is the source of the 8 T cell receptor beta chains below, sequenced in a study of cytomegalovirus exposure and HLA in healthy donors. The PCR employed 60 Vbeta primers together with 13 Jbeta primers. Sequencing was performed with immunoSEQ multiplex PCR; in TCRdb, only in-frame clones are kept and a portion is missing. This table holds under 130,000 clones, approximately 80% found once. The sequencing input was PBMCs. The source is a female donor in good health and CMV-seropositive.

The chain uses TRBV5-1 and TRBJ2-2; the match to TRBD2 covers 7 bases. J was trimmed by 7 bases and V by 4 bases; bases with no gene match: 13. The CDR3 contains 16 residues. CDR1 is SGHRS and CDR2 is YFSETQ in the germline V gene. DNA of the CDR3: TGCGCCAGCAGCCCACAGGCCCGCGGGGGAAACGGGGAGCTGTTTTTT. This translates into CASSPQARGGNGELFF.

The rearrangement links TRBV4-2 to TRBJ2-1; 7 bases fit TRBD2. Looked up from germline, CDR1 is LGHNA and CDR2 is YNFKEQ. V gave up 4 bases and J gave up 3 bases; unmatched junction bases: 9. This CDR3 contains 16 residues. CDR3 residues: CASSRLGRGGYNEQFF. CDR3 DNA: TGTGCCAGCAGCCGCCTGGGGAGGGGCGGCTACAATGAGCAGTTCTTC.

This sequence joins TRBV5-1 and TRBJ2-7; 8 bases fit TRBD1. V gave up 4 bases and J gave up 6 bases; unmatched junction bases: 3. Germline loops: CDR1 SGHRS, CDR2 YFSETQ. This CDR3 has 12 residues. The CDR3 is CASSIRGLEQYF. The CDR3 DNA reads TGCGCCAGCAGCATCAGGGGGCTCGAGCAGTACTTC.

The chain joins TRBV7-8 to TRBJ2-7; TRBD1 is a possible D gene (5 bases). This CDR3 has 12 residues. Germline assignment: CDR1 SGHVS and CDR2 FQNEAQ. Trimming removed 0 bases from V and 7 bases from J, with 7 bases in between. CDR3 in amino acids: CASSLAGREQYF. In nucleotides, the CDR3 is TGTGCCAGCAGCTTAGCGGGGCGGGAGCAGTACTTC. The full variable domain, with the rest looked up from reference TRBV7-8 and TRBJ2-7, is GAGVSQSPRYKVAKRGQDVALRCDPISGHVSLFWYQQALGQGPEFLTYFQNEAQLDKSGLPSDRFFAERPEGSVSTLKIQRTQQEDSAVYLCASSLAGREQYFGPGTRLTVT.

V gene TRBV30 combines with J gene TRBJ2-6; 11 nucleotides align to TRBD1. The V gene end was trimmed by 4 bases and the J gene end by 1 base; junction bases not matched to a gene: 9. In germline, CDR1 is GTSNPN, CDR2 SVGIG (reference sequence). This CDR3 is built from 18 residues. For the CDR3, the DNA is TGTGCCTGGACGGTTCGAGGGACAGGGGGGTCTGGGGCCAACGTCCTGACTTTC. Residues: CAWTVRGTGGSGANVLTF.

This clone was observed once. This sequence joins TRBV28 and TRBJ2-4; D perhaps matches TRBD1 (6 bases). The V end was cut by 5 bases, the J end by 8 bases, with 16 bases between. The CDR3 has 14 residues. From germline, CDR1 is MDHEN and CDR2 SYDVKM. The CDR3 nucleotides are TGTGCCAGCAGTCCGCAGGGGAAGGTTGACATTCAGTACTTC. Translated, it gives CASSPQGKVDIQYF.

This clone was counted a single time. This sequence joins TRBV4-1 and TRBJ2-1, with 7 bases identical to TRBD1. V shed 0 bases, J shed 0 bases, and the junction held 8 bases outside the gene matches. Germline assignment: CDR1 MGHRA and CDR2 YSYEKL. CDR3 length: 18 amino acids. In DNA, the CDR3 is TGCGCCAGCAGCCAAGAGTGGGGACAGATGAGCTCCTACAATGAGCAGTTCTTC. This encodes CASSQEWGQMSSYNEQFF.

The chain employs TRBV10-3 and TRBJ1-1; no firm D call. This CDR3 has 14 residues. Trimming left V 1 base short and J 1 base short, with 7 bases between. CDR1 is ENHRY, CDR2 SYGVKD, per germline. The CDR3 here is CAISELGENTEAFF. CDR3 nucleotides: TGTGCCATCAGTGAGTTGGGAGAGAACACTGAAGCTTTCTTT.